This T cell receptor (beta chain) emerged from a study of response to subunit inactivated influenza vaccine. V was pared by 9 bases and J by 2 bases, with 14 bases between. CDR3 size: 13 residues. Germline CDR1 is LGHDT and CDR2 is YNNKEL (reference sequence). TCRdb reprocessed the RT-PCR reads via MiXCR and lists one record per CDR3 protein. The table shows a few hundred thousand distinct CDR3 sequences, with 12% occurring only once. Notes on this clonotype: The antigen remains undetermined.

General observations from the study: Authors suggested seasonal influenza vaccinations each recruit few new T cells.

The receptor comes from a man aged 50-59 years who received an inactivated influenza vaccine. The material was non-naive T cells sorted from PBMCs, obtained 14 to 15 days before vaccination. This chain joins TRBV3-1 and TRBJ2-7; D not certain. The CDR3 region is CARSTLPPYEQYF. The CDR3 DNA sequence: TGTGCCAGGTCGACTTTGCCGCCCTACGAGCAGTACTTC.